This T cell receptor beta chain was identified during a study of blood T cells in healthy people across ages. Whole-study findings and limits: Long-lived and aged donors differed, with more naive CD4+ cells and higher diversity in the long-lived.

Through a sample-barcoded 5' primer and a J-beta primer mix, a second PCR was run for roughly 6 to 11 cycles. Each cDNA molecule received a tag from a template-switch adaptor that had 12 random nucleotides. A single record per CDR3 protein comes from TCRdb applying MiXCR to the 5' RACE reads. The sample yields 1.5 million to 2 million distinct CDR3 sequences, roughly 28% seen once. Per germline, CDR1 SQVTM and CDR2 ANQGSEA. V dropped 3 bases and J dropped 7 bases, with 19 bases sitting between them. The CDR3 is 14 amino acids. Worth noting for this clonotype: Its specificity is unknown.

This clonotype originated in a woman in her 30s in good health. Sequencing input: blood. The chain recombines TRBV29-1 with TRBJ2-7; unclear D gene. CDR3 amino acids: CSVDSQTPYNEQYF. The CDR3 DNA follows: TGCAGCGTTGACTCACAGACCCCCTACAATGAGCAGTACTTC.